This section outlines one TCR beta chain sequence together with its context. From germline, CDR1 is LNHDA and CDR2 SQIVND (reference sequence). V was pared by 10 bases and J by 0 bases, with 15 bases between. The CDR3 totals 15 residues. This sample was included in a study of T cell changes during pregnancy in multiple sclerosis. Assay used: immunoSEQ multiplex PCR; TCRdb lists only in-frame clones, some missing. In the table there are 66,000 or so clones, 75% to 95% of which are singletons. V gene TRBV19 combines with J gene TRBJ2-2, with D possibly TRBD2 on 5 matching bases. The receptor was derived from a female donor with multiple sclerosis, enrolled in a pregnancy study. This specimen consisted of CD8+ T cells from peripheral blood mononuclear cells, obtained before pregnancy. In DNA, the CDR3 is TGTGCCACCACCCTCGGGGAGACGAACACCGGGGAGCTGTTTTTT. It is translated as CATTLGETNTGELFF.